The text below deals with one TCR beta chain. What it recognizes is unknown. The data were obtained in a study of cytomegalovirus exposure and HLA in healthy donors. CDR1 is SGDLS and CDR2 is YYNGEE in the germline V gene. The CDR3 runs 16 residues. The V end was cut by 0 bases, the J end by 5 bases, with 18 bases between. Broader study findings: It was likely that a cluster of highly shared sequence variants was a sequencing artifact.

It was with 60 Vbeta and 13 Jbeta primers that the PCR ran. Data came from immunoSEQ multiplex PCR; TCRdb stores just in-frame clones and leaves some out. The sample holds some 120,000 clones, roughly two thirds seen once. Healthy bone marrow donors made up the donors. Material for sequencing was PBMCs. This TCR derives from a man aged 30 to 45 in good health and CMV-seropositive. The rearrangement links TRBV9 to TRBJ2-7, with D perhaps TRBD1 (6 bases). CDR3 sequence (DNA): TGTGCCAGCAGCGTAGGAGCGAACTGGGGGCGCGACGAGCAGTACTTC. It yields the protein CASSVGANWGRDEQYF.